A single sample is the source of the 19 T cell receptor beta chains below, sequenced in a study of radiotherapy plus CTLA-4 blockade in lung cancer. Profiling relied on immunoSEQ multiplex PCR, and the TCRdb table lists in-frame clones only, not all of them. The table has approximately 90,000 clones, 83% seen once. This specimen was peripheral blood, taken from a patient treated with radiotherapy plus ipilimumab. The receptors were sampled from a human donor with non-small cell lung cancer who had stable disease on radiotherapy plus ipilimumab.

The chain carries TRBV29-1 and TRBJ2-2; unclear D gene. Germline values: CDR1 SQVTM, CDR2 ANQGSEA. V lost 4 bases and J 2 bases, leaving 5 bases between the germline ends. The CDR3 has 12 residues. CDR3 loop: CSVVSNTGELFF. The DNA for the CDR3 is TGCAGCGTTGTATCTAACACCGGGGAGCTGTTTTTT.

This chain links TRBV5-4 with TRBJ2-5; no reliable D call. Germline V gene sequence: CDR1 SGHNT, CDR2 YYREEE (reference sequence). CDR3 length equals 17 residues. Trimming took off 2 bases at V and 6 bases at J, with 23 bases between the two ends. The CDR3 loop is CASSFGHLTNGQQTQYF. For the CDR3, the DNA is TGTGCCAGCAGCTTCGGCCATTTGACCAATGGGCAACAGACCCAGTACTTC. Full variable domain (missing parts from reference TRBV5-4 and TRBJ2-5): ETGVTQSPTHLIKTRGQQVTLRCSSQSGHNTVSWYQQALGQGPQFIFQYYREEENGRGNFPPRFSGLQFPNYSSELNVNALELDDSALYLCASSFGHLTNGQQTQYFGPGTRLLVL.

V usage is TRBV5-4 and J usage is TRBJ1-1, with no clear D. Between the trimmed V and J ends, which lost 1 base and 1 base, there was a span of 5 bases. This CDR3 region has 13 residues. Germline CDR1 and CDR2: SGHNT and YYREEE (reference sequence). The CDR3 loop reads CASSLRENTEAFF. The CDR3 DNA reads TGTGCCAGCAGCTTGCGGGAGAACACTGAAGCTTTCTTT.

The CDR3 here is CASMMGAVGNTIYF. CDR3 in DNA: TGTGCCAGCATGATGGGGGCGGTAGGAAACACCATATATTTT. V and J are TRBV2 and TRBJ1-3; maybe TRBD1 (6 bases). Germline loops: CDR1 SNHLY, CDR2 FYNNEI. V was pared by 7 bases and J by 4 bases, with 14 bases between. The length of the CDR3 is 14 residues.

The V call is TRBV19, the J call TRBJ2-7; D is uncertain. The CDR3 covers 14 residues. The V gene lost 3 bases and the J gene lost 0 bases, with 9 bases spanning the gap. CDR1 and CDR2 (germline): LNHDA, SQIVND (reference sequence). The CDR3 region has the DNA TGTGCCAGTAGTATGCTTGGGGACTCCTACGAGCAGTACTTC. It yields the protein CASSMLGDSYEQYF.

As to this clone: The sample contains more than one DNA sequence encoding this CDR3. The chain is built from TRBV28 and TRBJ2-7, with a possible D match to TRBD1 (5 bases). This CDR3 comprises 13 residues. Germline V CDR1 and CDR2: MDHEN, SYDVKM. V lost 5 bases to trimming and J lost 0 bases, with 8 bases between them. The CDR3 here is CASSIDSSYEQYF. CDR3 bases: TGTGCCAGCAGTATCGACAGCTCCTACGAGCAGTACTTC.

The chain recombines TRBV7-2 with TRBJ2-1; D unresolved. CDR3 length equals 12 residues. V was pared by 5 bases and J by 9 bases, with 11 bases between. The germline CDR1 and CDR2 sequences are SGHTA and FQGNSA. The CDR3 coding sequence is TGTGCCAGCAGCCCCGAACGCGGTGAGCAGTTCTTC. The encoded protein is CASSPERGEQFF. Looking up the rest from reference TRBV7-2 and TRBJ2-1 gives the full variable domain: GAGVSQSPSNKVTEKGKDVELRCDPISGHTALYWYRQSLGQGLEFLIYFQGNSAPDKSGLPSDRFSAERTGGSVSTLTIQRTQQEDSAVYLCASSPERGEQFFGPGTRLTVL.

The gene calls are TRBV7-6 and TRBJ1-4, with a tentative D call TRBD1 (5 bases). Germline CDR1 SGHVS, CDR2 FNYEAQ. V was cut by 4 bases and J by 5 bases, with 20 bases left in between. This CDR3 contains 17 residues. This CDR3 reads CASSSGQKRGVNEKLFF. Here the CDR3 DNA reads TGTGCCAGCAGCTCGGGTCAAAAGAGGGGAGTAAATGAAAAACTGTTTTTT. Together with reference TRBV7-6 and TRBJ1-4, the CDR3 gives the full variable domain: GAGVSQSPRYKVTKRGQDVALRCDPISGHVSLYWYRQALGQGPEFLTYFNYEAQQDKSGLPNDRFSAERPEGSISTLTIQRTEQRDSAMYRCASSSGQKRGVNEKLFFGSGTQLSVL.

The CDR3, as DNA: TGTGCCAGCAGCCGGGCGGGCCGGGAGGCGCAGTATTTT. Encoded protein: CASSRAGREAQYF. The chain has TRBV7-2 and TRBJ2-3; 7 positions match TRBD2. Germline V gives CDR1 SGHTA, CDR2 FQGNSA. This CDR3 has 13 residues. The trim removed 5 bases at V and 10 bases at J, leaving 9 bases unmatched.

This clone came up once. The CDR3 is CASSSQTGANSPLHF. CDR3 DNA: TGTGCCAGCAGCTCACAGACAGGGGCTAATTCACCCCTCCACTTT. The rearrangement uses TRBV7-7 and TRBJ1-6; 8 nucleotides agree with TRBD1. The germline V gene has CDR1 SSHAT and CDR2 FNYEAQ (reference sequence). CDR3 length: 15 amino acids. J lost 6 bases, V lost 4 bases, and 5 bases had no gene match. Combining the CDR3 with reference TRBV7-7 and TRBJ1-6 gives the whole variable domain GAGVSQSPRYKVTKRGQDVTLRCDPISSHATLYWYQQALGQGPEFLTYFNYEAQPDKSGLPSDRFSAERPEGSISTLTIQRTEQRDSAMYRCASSSQTGANSPLHFGNGTRLTVT.

The J gene is TRBJ1-3, the V gene TRBV14; 8 bases agree with TRBD1. This CDR3 region has 15 residues. The trim removed 4 bases at V and 2 bases at J, leaving 4 bases unmatched. Germline lookup yields CDR1 SGHDN and CDR2 FVKESK. CDR3 nucleotides: TGTGCCAGCAGCCGACAGGGGATGGCTGGAAACACCATATATTTT. This gives the protein CASSRQGMAGNTIYF.

The chain carries TRBV29-1 and TRBJ1-4; D remains unclear. The CDR3 has 12 residues. The V end was cut by 4 bases, the J end by 4 bases, with 7 bases between. CDR1 and CDR2 (germline): SQVTM, ANQGSEA. The CDR3 sequence: CSVGADNEKLFF. The DNA for the CDR3 is TGCAGCGTTGGGGCAGATAATGAAAAACTGTTTTTT.

The V call is TRBV7-9, the J call TRBJ2-5, with 9 bases matching TRBD1. The CDR3 loop spans 17 amino acids. Looked up from germline, CDR1 is SEHNR and CDR2 is FQNEAQ (reference sequence). V shed 5 bases and J 5 bases; nucleotides not matched to a gene: 15. This CDR3 is CASSRRDRVMQRETQYF. The CDR3 nucleotides read TGTGCCAGCAGCCGCCGGGACAGGGTAATGCAGCGGGAGACCCAGTACTTC.

In nucleotides, the CDR3 is TGTGCCAGCAGCTTAGAAGGTCCTTTTGAAGAAGAAGCTTTCTTT. It codes for CASSLEGPFEEEAFF. The chain recombines TRBV7-3 with TRBJ1-1; unclear D gene. V shed 2 bases and J shed 8 bases, with 18 bases lying between them. The CDR3 runs 15 residues. Germline values: CDR1 SGHTA, CDR2 FQGTGA.

The chain uses TRBV11-1 and TRBJ2-2; TRBD1 aligns across 7 bases. V shed 5 bases, J shed 0 bases, and the junction held 9 bases outside the gene matches. Germline CDR1 is SGHAT and CDR2 is FQDESV (reference sequence). This CDR3 comprises 17 residues. CDR3 loop: CASSPRGSLSNTGELFF. The CDR3 region has the DNA TGTGCCAGCAGCCCCAGGGGGTCCCTGTCGAACACCGGGGAGCTGTTTTTT.

This clone came up once. The V gene is TRBV11-2, the J gene TRBJ1-6; D unresolved. Trimming shortened V by 3 bases and J by 5 bases, and 8 bases separated the two germline ends. Germline V gives CDR1 SGHAT, CDR2 FQNNGV. This CDR3 is 14 amino acids long. The CDR3 nucleotides read TGTGCCAGCAGCTTGGCCGTAGATAATTCACCCCTCCACTTT. As protein: CASSLAVDNSPLHF.

The V and J genes are TRBV6-5 and TRBJ2-2; D unresolved. V lost 8 bases and J 1 base, leaving 11 bases between the germline ends. This CDR3 spans 14 amino acids. CDR1 and CDR2 from the germline V gene are MNHEY and SVGAGI. The CDR3 region has the DNA TGTGCCAGCCGCCCCAGCCAGAACACCGGGGAGCTGTTTTTT. It codes for CASRPSQNTGELFF.

The chain recombines TRBV6-1 with TRBJ2-1; D unresolved. The germline CDR1 and CDR2 sequences are MNHNS and SASEGT. The germline V and J ends were trimmed by 7 bases and 0 bases, with 7 bases remaining between them. CDR3 length: 13 amino acids. CDR3 in DNA: TGTGCCAGCATGGAGCTCTCCTACAATGAGCAGTTCTTC. It codes for CASMELSYNEQFF.

The rearrangement uses TRBV5-1 and TRBJ2-3, with 11 positions matching TRBD1. CDR3 length: 15 residues. Germline V gene data show CDR1 as SGHRS and CDR2 as YFSETQ. J lost 6 bases, V lost 6 bases, and 9 bases had no gene match. This CDR3 is CASNSGTGGVDTQYF. The CDR3 nucleotides read TGCGCCAGCAATAGCGGGACAGGGGGTGTTGATACGCAGTATTTT.